This TCR beta chain is from a study of siplizumab effects on memory and regulatory T cells. General observations from the study: It seemed that naive T cells were more diverse than memory cells and were major contributors to the alloresponse. Siplizumab significantly brought down the alloreactive sequences that trace back to unstimulated CD4+ memory cells. Mappable alloreactive CD4+ clones came from Treg cells around three quarters of the time on average with siplizumab, against 25% to 30% in controls.

Trimming took off 5 bases at V and 6 bases at J, with 19 bases between the two ends. The CDR3 has 15 amino acids. From germline, CDR1 is MDHEN and CDR2 SYDVKM. Comments on this clone: Its antigen is not known.

Per sample, the assay covered roughly 9.2 x 10^4 TCR templates. Data came from immunoSEQ multiplex PCR; TCRdb stores just in-frame clones and leaves some out. The table has tens of thousands of clones, about nine tenths seen once. The chain employs TRBV28 and TRBJ1-2; D uncertain. The sequence derives from a human donor in good health. The sequenced material came from Tregs sorted from blood. The DNA of the CDR3 is TGTGCCAGCAGTACCCCCTCCGGGCCCCACGATGGCTACACCTTC. This encodes CASSTPSGPHDGYTF.